The 10 T cell receptor beta chains below were found in one sample sequenced in a study of long-term antiretroviral therapy in people with HIV. The immunoSEQ assay was v3.0, run at survey level. Sequencing was performed with immunoSEQ multiplex PCR; in TCRdb, only in-frame clones are kept and a portion is missing. The repertoire holds 20,000 or so clones, with 76% as singletons. Sequences were derived from unsorted PBMCs, sampled 0.5 years before starting antiretroviral therapy. These TCRs come from a woman aged 50 to 60 with HIV.

The chain carries TRBV7-1 and TRBJ1-2, with 8 bases identical to TRBD1. TRBV7-1 is identified as an open reading frame with a role that is uncertain. The ends lost 5 bases at V and 4 bases at J; junction bases unmatched: 3. This CDR3 has 13 amino acids. As DNA, the CDR3 is TGTGCCAGCAGCCCGACAGGGGTCTATGGCTACACCTTC. This codes for CASSPTGVYGYTF.

This chain links TRBV30 with TRBJ2-4; weak D call: TRBD2 (6 bases). CDR1 is GTSNPN, CDR2 SVGIG, per germline (reference sequence). Trimming cost V 2 bases and J 14 bases, with 16 bases left between them. The CDR3 is made up of 12 amino acids. The CDR3 sequence is CAWSLLAEMKYF. The CDR3 DNA sequence: TGTGCCTGGAGTCTTTTAGCGGAGATGAAGTACTTC.

V usage is TRBV27 and J usage is TRBJ2-5, with D possibly TRBD1 on 6 matching bases. The CDR3 consists of 15 residues. Germline CDR1 reads MNHEY; CDR2 reads SMNVEV (reference sequence). V gave up 3 bases and J gave up 5 bases, with 16 bases separating them. CDR3: CASSFIGAGDETQYF. The CDR3 DNA follows: TGTGCCAGCAGTTTTATTGGAGCAGGGGACGAGACCCAGTACTTC.

This chain links TRBV18 with TRBJ2-1; D is unclear. The CDR3 length is 14 residues. CDR1 KGHSH and CDR2 LQKENI come from the germline V gene. V lost 6 bases and J 8 bases, leaving 17 bases between the germline ends. CDR3 coding DNA: TGTGCCAGCTCCCGGGTCGGCACTCTCGATGAGCAGTTCTTC. This gives the protein CASSRVGTLDEQFF.

V usage is TRBV5-1 and J usage is TRBJ1-2, with D hard to call. The germline V and J ends were trimmed by 0 bases and 8 bases, with 8 bases remaining between them. Germline V gives CDR1 SGHRS, CDR2 YFSETQ. The CDR3 has 12 residues. CDR3: CASSLDGKGYTF. In DNA, the CDR3 is TGCGCCAGCAGCTTGGACGGGAAAGGCTACACCTTC.

The chain joins TRBV6-5 to TRBJ1-2, with a tentative D call TRBD1 (5 bases). In germline, CDR1 is MNHEY, CDR2 SVGAGI. Trimming shortened V by 5 bases and J by 2 bases, and 12 bases separated the two germline ends. This CDR3 is built from 14 residues. The CDR3, as DNA: TGTGCCAGCAGTCGCACGGGGGGGAACTATGGCTACACCTTC. Protein product: CASSRTGGNYGYTF.

V gene TRBV30 combines with J gene TRBJ1-2; D gene unclear. Germline CDR1 is GTSNPN and CDR2 is SVGIG (reference sequence). CDR3 length: 18 amino acids. Trimming left V 0 bases short and J 6 bases short, with 26 bases between. CDR3 coding DNA: TGTGCCTGGAGTGTAAAATCGAAAGTCGGCAGCACGGATCATGGCTACACCTTC. This translates into CAWSVKSKVGSTDHGYTF.

The chain recombines TRBV6-1 with TRBJ2-7, with a tentative D call TRBD1 (5 bases). CDR3 length: 14 amino acids. Germline V gene data show CDR1 as MNHNS and CDR2 as SASEGT. V dropped 5 bases and J dropped 3 bases, with 14 bases sitting between them. The CDR3 region is CASSLTQAIYEQYV. The CDR3 DNA follows: TGTGCCAGCAGTCTTACACAGGCGATCTACGAGCAGTACGTC.

The chain combines TRBV1 with TRBJ2-1; TRBD2, as called in the table, went unchecked against the DNA. TRBV1 is an annotated pseudogene. The CDR3 is 17 residues long. For the CDR3, the DNA is TGCACCAGCCCCAAAGACGGTGGGGGGACTAGATACAATGAGCAGTTCTTC. It encodes CTSPKDGGGTRYNEQFF.

The chain couples TRBV10-1 to TRBJ2-2; D not resolved. V was cut by 5 bases and J by 0 bases, with 7 bases left in between. The CDR3 is 14 residues long. CDR1 and CDR2 (germline): WNHNN, SYGVQD (reference sequence). The CDR3 sequence is CASSLTPNTGELFF. Here the CDR3 DNA reads TGCGCCAGCAGTTTGACACCGAACACCGGGGAGCTGTTTTTT.